What follows is one TCR beta chain and its context. No antigen is known for it. With a J-beta primer mix and a sample-barcoded 5' primer, a second PCR ran about 7 to 11 cycles. Each TCR beta cDNA got a 12-nucleotide random molecular identifier. TCRdb passed the 5' RACE reads through MiXCR, listing each CDR3 protein once. This repertoire shows approximately 940,000 distinct CDR3 sequences, about 44% found once; its top ten account for over 10%. This sample was taken from a study of blood T cells in healthy people across ages. Study-wide results and limits: Relative to aged donors, long-lived donors carried more naive CD4+ cells and displayed higher diversity.

Every sample yielded at least 6.5 million isolated PBMCs. The V end lost 5 bases, the J end lost 5 bases, and 15 bases lay between the germline ends. Germline V lookup: CDR1 SGHTA, CDR2 FQGNSA. The CDR3 runs to 15 residues. The receptor was derived from a man younger than 40 in good health. This chain links TRBV7-2 with TRBJ1-4; D is possibly TRBD1 (6 bases). What was sequenced was blood. Here the CDR3 reads CASSGGAGPNEKLFF. CDR3 coding DNA: TGTGCCAGCAGCGGGGGGGCAGGGCCGAATGAAAAACTGTTTTTT.